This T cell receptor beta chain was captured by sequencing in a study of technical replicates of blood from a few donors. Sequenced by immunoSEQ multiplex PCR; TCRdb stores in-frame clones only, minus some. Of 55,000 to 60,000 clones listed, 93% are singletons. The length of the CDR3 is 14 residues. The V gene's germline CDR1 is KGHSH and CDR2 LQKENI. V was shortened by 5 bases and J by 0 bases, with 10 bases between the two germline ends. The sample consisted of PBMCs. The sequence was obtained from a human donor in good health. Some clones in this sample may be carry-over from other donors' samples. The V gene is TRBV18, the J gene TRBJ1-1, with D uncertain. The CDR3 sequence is CASSAIEMNTEAFF. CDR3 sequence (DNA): TGTGCCAGCTCAGCAATCGAGATGAACACTGAAGCTTTCTTT.